This T cell receptor (beta chain) was retrieved from a study of T cells after yellow fever vaccination (dated by TCRdb to about 2019). General notes on the study: The SMART-Seq v4 Ultra Low Input RNA kit was used to prepare libraries from fractions with low cell numbers. Blood samples were taken at several timepoints before and after primary and secondary immunization, and bulk PBMC replicates and cell subsets were isolated. Two healthy male donors, one aged 18 to 30 and one aged 30 to 40 years, were included in the cohort. Bulk TCR alpha and beta repertoires were sequenced longitudinally to track T-cell clones before and after primary and booster YFV17D yellow fever vaccination. Overall study results and their limits: Most clones expanded after primary vaccination were re-detected after the booster (just under 97% of CD4 and around 88% of CD8), suggesting broad memory maintenance. Computational filtering was needed because FACS-sorted repertoires could contain abundant contaminating clonotypes from the bulk population. The secondary T-cell response was found to be weaker but faster than the primary response, with a peak reached on day 5 rather than on day 15. A small fraction of clonotypes showed up in both the CD4 and CD8 compartments, probably as a result of convergent recombination. The study included only a couple of donors, which limits how far the findings can be generalized.

The CDR3 goes from the cysteine to the phenylalanine over 14 residues. Left in the record is the CDR3 DNA by itself, 42 bases read in frame from the first base. V ends up 4 bases short and J 2 bases short, with an unmatched junction base count of 2. CDR1 and CDR2 are drawn from the germline V gene (reference sequence): LNHDA, SQIVND. Sequencing relied on an Illumina NovaSeq 6000. TCR cDNA was synthesized by 5'RACE template switching, through which a universal primer site and unique molecular identifiers were introduced. Priming for cDNA synthesis came from both the TCR alpha and TCR beta constant segments. Libraries were amplified in two PCR steps, with sample barcodes and sequencing adapters added in the second step. Sequencing of the libraries was done on either Illumina HiSeq 2500 (2x100 bp) or NovaSeq (2x150 bp). Per the original workflow: MIGEC handled demultiplexing of reads and collapsing into UMI consensus sequences, while MiXCR performed V(D)J alignment. Clonotypes responding to the vaccine were identified with edgeR on replicate PBMC samples, with the criteria of FDR below 0.01 and a log2 fold change above 5 up to day 15. Bulk clonotypes were assigned CD4 or CD8 identity according to which sequenced CD4 or CD8 repertoire held them at higher abundance. The public sequencing data were trimmed at Q25 with fastp and processed into clonotypes with MiXCR by TCRdb, which kept only in-frame beta chains. Rows merge per CDR3 protein into single entries with the most common DNA and genes. Clone size and V and J calls follow TCRdb, not the original study. Recorded for this sample are under 350,000 distinct CDR3 sequences; over 4% of them occurred a single time. Approximately 25% of the sample goes to the ten largest clones.

This specimen's treatment or condition label, interpreted: live attenuated yellow fever vaccine strain. At each blood-draw timepoint, two biological replicates of bulk PBMCs were collected. A standard Ficoll-Paque protocol was used to isolate PBMCs from peripheral blood. TriZol was used to extract RNA from bulk PBMCs, CD4 and CD8 fractions, and dextramer-positive and dextramer-negative fractions. This clonotype was counted only a few times. Its antigen remains undetermined. Base quality data are lacking; no much larger clone is found one base away. The sequencing used PBMCs, collected 5 days after the yellow fever booster vaccination. The clonotype was recovered from a man between 18 and 29 years old who received the YFV17D yellow fever vaccine. The chain couples TRBV19 to TRBJ2-1; TRBD2 agrees with 7 junctional bases. CDR3 protein: CASSRGGTYNEQFF. The sequence in DNA is TGTGCCAGTAGTAGGGGGGGAACCTACAATGAGCAGTTCTTC.